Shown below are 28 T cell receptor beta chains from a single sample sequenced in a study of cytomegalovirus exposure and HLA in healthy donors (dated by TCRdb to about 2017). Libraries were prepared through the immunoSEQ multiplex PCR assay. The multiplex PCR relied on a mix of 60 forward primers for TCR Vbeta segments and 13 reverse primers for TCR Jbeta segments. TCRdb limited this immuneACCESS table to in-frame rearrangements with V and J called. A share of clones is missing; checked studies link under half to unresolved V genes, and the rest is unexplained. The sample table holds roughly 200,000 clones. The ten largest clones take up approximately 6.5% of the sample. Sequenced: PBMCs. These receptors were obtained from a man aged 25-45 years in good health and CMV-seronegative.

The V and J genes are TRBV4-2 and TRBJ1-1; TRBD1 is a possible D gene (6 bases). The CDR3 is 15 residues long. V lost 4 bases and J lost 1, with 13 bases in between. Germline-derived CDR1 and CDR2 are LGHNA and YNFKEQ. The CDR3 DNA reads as TGTGCCAGCAGCCCCTCCGGGACATCGAACACTGAAGCTTTCTTT. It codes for CASSPSGTSNTEAFF.

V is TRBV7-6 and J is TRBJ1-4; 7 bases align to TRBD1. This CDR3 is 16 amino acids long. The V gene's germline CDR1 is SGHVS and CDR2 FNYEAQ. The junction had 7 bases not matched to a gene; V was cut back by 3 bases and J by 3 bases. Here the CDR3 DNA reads TGTGCCAGCAGCTTTCGCGGACAGGTTGCTAATGAAAAACTGTTTTTT. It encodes CASSFRGQVANEKLFF.

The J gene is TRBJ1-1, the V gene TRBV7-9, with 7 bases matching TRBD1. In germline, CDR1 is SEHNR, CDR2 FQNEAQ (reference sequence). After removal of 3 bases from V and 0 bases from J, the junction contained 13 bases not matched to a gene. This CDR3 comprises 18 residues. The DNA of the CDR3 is TGTGCCAGCAGCTTTGGGATGGGGACAGACTCCATGAACACTGAAGCTTTCTTT. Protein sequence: CASSFGMGTDSMNTEAFF.

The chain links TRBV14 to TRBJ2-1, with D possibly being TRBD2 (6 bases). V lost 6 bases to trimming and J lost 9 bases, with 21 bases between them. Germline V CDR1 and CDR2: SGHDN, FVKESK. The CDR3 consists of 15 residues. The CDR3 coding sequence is TGTGCCAGCAGTCGATCTAGACTAGTAGGCGGTGAGCAGTTCTTC. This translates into CASSRSRLVGGEQFF.

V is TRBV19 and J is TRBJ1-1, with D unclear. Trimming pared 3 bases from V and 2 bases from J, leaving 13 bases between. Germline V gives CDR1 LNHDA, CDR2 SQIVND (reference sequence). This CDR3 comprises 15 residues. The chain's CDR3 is CASSITYGYNTEAFF. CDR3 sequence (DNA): TGTGCCAGTAGTATCACTTACGGGTATAACACTGAAGCTTTCTTT.

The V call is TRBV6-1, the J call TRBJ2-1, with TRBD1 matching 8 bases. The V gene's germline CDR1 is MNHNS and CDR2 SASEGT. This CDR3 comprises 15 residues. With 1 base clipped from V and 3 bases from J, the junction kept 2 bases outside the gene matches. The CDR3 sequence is CASSEGTGFYNEQFF. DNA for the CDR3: TGTGCCAGCAGTGAAGGGACAGGGTTCTACAATGAGCAGTTCTTC.

CDR3 in amino acids: CASTAGQSYEQYF. CDR3 in DNA: TGTGCCAGCACCGCCGGACAGTCCTACGAGCAGTACTTC. The J gene is TRBJ2-7, the V gene TRBV28; D perhaps matches TRBD1 (6 bases). V lost 7 bases, J lost 1 base, and 11 bases lay in between. CDR3 length: 13 residues. Germline CDR1 is MDHEN and CDR2 is SYDVKM.

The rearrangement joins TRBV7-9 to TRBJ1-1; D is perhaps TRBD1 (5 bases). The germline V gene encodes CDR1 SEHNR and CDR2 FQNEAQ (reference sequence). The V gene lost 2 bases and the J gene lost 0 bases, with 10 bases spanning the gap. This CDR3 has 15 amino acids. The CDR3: CASSLLGGMNTEAFF. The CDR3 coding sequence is TGTGCCAGCAGCTTATTGGGGGGGATGAACACTGAAGCTTTCTTT.

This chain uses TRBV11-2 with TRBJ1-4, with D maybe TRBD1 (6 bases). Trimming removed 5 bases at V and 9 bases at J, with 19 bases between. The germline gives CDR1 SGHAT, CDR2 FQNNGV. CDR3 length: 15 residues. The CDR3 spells CASSPIMGAEKKLFF. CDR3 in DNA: TGTGCCAGCAGCCCAATAATGGGGGCAGAGAAAAAACTGTTTTTT. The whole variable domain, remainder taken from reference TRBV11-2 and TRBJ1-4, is EAGVAQSPRYKIIEKRQSVAFWCNPISGHATLYWYQQILGQGPKLLIQFQNNGVVDDSQLPKDRFSAERLKGVDSTLKIQPAKLEDSAVYLCASSPIMGAEKKLFFGSGTQLSVL.

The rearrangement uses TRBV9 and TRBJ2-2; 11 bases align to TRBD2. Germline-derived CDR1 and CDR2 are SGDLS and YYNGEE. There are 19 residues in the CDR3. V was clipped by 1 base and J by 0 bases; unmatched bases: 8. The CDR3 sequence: CASSVLASGGPSNTGELFF. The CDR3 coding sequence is TGTGCCAGCAGCGTATTGGCTAGCGGGGGGCCATCGAACACCGGGGAGCTGTTTTTT.

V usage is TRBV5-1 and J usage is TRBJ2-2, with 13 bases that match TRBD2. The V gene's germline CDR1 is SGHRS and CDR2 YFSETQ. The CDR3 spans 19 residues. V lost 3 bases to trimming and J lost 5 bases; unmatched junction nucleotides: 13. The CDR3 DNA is TGCGCCAGCAGCTACGTACTAGCGGGAGGGCCGGCGCGAACCGGGGAGCTGTTTTTT. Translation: CASSYVLAGGPARTGELFF.

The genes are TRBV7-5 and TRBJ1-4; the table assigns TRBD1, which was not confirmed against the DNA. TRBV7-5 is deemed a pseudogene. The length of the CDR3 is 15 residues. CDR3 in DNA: TGTGCCAGAATCATGGACAGCTTAACTAATGAAAAACTGTTTTTT. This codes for CARIMDSLTNEKLFF.

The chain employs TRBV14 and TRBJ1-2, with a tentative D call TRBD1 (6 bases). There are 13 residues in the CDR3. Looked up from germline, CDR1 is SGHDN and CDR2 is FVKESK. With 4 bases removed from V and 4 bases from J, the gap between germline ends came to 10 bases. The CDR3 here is CASSLTGSYGYTF. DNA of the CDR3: TGTGCCAGCAGCCTGACAGGATCCTATGGCTACACCTTC.

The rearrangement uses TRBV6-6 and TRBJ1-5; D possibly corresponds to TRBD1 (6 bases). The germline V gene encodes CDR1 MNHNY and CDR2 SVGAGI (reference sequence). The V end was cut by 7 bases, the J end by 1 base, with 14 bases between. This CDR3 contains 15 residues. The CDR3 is CASTPRGESNQPQHF. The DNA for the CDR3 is TGTGCCAGCACCCCCAGGGGTGAGAGCAATCAGCCCCAGCATTTT.

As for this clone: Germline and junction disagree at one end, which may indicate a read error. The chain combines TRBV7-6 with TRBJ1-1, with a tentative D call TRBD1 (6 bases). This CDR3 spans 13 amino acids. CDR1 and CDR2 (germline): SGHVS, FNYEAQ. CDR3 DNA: TGTGCCGGCAGTCACAGGGATAACACTGAAGCTTTCTTT. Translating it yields CAGSHRDNTEAFF.

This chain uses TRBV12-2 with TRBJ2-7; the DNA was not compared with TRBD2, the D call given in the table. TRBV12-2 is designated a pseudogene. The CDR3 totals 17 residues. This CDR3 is CASRLDRLAGNTYEQYF. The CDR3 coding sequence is TGTGCAAGTCGCTTAGATAGACTAGCGGGGAATACCTACGAGCAGTACTTC.

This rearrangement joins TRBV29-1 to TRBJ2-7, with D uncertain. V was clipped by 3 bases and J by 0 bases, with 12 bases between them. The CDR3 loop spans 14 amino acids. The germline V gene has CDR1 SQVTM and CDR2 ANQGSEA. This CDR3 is CSVDFRPSSYEQYF. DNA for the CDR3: TGCAGCGTTGATTTCAGGCCGAGCTCCTACGAGCAGTACTTC.

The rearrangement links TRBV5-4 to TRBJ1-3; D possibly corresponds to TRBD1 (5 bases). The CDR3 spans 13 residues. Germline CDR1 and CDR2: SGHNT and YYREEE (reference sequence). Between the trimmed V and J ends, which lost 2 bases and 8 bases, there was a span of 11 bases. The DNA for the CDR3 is TGTGCCAGCAGCTTTGGAGGGACGGACACCATATATTTT. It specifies CASSFGGTDTIYF.

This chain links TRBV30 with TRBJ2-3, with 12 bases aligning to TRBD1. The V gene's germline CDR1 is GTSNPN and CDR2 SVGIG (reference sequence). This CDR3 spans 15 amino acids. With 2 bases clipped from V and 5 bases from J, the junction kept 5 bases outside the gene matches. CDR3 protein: CAWSIGTGGRDTQYF. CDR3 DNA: TGTGCCTGGAGTATAGGGACAGGGGGCAGAGATACGCAGTATTTT. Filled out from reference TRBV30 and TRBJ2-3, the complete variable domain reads SQTIHQWPATLVQPVGSPLSLECTVEGTSNPNLYWYRQAAGRGLQLLFYSVGIGQISSEVPQNLSASRPQDRQFILSSKKLLLSDSGFYLCAWSIGTGGRDTQYFGPGTRLTVL.

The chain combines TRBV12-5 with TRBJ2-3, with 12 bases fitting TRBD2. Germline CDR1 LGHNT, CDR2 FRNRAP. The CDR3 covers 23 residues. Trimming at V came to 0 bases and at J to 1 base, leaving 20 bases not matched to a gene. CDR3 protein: CASGLVLVRVDQTSGGRTDTQYF. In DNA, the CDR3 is TGTGCTAGTGGTTTGGTCCTCGTCCGGGTGGACCAAACTAGCGGGGGGCGCACAGATACGCAGTATTTT.

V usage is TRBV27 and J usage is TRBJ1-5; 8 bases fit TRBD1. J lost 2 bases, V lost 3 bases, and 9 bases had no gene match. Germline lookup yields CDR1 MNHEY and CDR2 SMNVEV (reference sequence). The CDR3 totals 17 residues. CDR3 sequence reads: CASSFLPTGERNQPQHF. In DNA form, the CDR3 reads TGTGCCAGCAGTTTTCTCCCGACAGGGGAGCGCAATCAGCCCCAGCATTTT.

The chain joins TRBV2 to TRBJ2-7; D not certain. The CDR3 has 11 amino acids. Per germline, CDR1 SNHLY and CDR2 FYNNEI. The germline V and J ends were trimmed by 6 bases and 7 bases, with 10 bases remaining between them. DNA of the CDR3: TGTGCCAGCAGCTACGCGCGGGAGCAGTACTTC. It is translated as CASSYAREQYF.

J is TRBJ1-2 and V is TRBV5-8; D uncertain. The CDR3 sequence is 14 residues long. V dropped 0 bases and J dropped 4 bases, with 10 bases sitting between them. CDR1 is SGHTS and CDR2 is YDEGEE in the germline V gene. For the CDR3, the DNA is TGTGCCAGCAGCTTGGGTCGGGTGGGCTATGGCTACACCTTC. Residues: CASSLGRVGYGYTF. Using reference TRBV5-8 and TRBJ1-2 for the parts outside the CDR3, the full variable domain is EAGVTQSPTHLIKTRGQQATLRCSPISGHTSVYWYQQALGLGLQFLLWYDEGEERNRGNFPPRFSGRQFPNYSSELNVNALELEDSALYLCASSLGRVGYGYTFGSGTRLTVV.

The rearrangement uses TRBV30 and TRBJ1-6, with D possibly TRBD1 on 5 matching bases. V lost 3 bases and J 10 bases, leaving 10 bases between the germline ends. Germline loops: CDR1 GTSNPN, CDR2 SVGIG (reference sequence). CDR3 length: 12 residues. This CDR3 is CAWRSGNSPLHF. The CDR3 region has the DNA TGTGCCTGGAGATCAGGGAACTCACCCCTCCACTTT.

The CDR3 reads CASSMGTPDYEQYF. DNA of the CDR3: TGTGCCAGTAGTATGGGCACACCGGACTACGAGCAGTACTTC. The chain carries TRBV19 and TRBJ2-7; D is ambiguous. Trimming took 3 bases from V and 3 from J, leaving 12 bases between them. Germline CDR1 is LNHDA and CDR2 is SQIVND (reference sequence). This CDR3 comprises 14 residues.

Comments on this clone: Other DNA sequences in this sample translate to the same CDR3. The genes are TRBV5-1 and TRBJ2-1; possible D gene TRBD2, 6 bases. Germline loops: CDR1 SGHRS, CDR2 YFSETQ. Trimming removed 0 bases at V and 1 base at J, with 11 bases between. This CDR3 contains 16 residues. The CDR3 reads CASSLVGEASYNEQFF. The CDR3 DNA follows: TGCGCCAGCAGCTTGGTGGGGGAGGCTTCCTACAATGAGCAGTTCTTC.

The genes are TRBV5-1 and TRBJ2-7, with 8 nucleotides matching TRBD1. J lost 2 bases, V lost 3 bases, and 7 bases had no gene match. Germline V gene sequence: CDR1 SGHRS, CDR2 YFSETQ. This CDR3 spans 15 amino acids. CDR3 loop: CASSYNTQGAYEQYF. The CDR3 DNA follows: TGCGCCAGCAGCTATAATACACAGGGGGCCTACGAGCAGTACTTC.

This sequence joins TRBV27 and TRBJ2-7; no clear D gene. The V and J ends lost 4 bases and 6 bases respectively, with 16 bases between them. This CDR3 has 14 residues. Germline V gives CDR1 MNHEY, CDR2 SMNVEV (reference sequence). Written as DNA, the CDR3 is TGTGCCAGCAGTTCCACCGATAGGAGTATCGAGCAGTACTTC. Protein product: CASSSTDRSIEQYF.